Listed below are T cell receptor beta chains from one sample, sequenced in a study of shared clonotypes between healthy human individuals. Libraries were prepared by immunoSEQ multiplex PCR; TCRdb keeps only in-frame clonotypes and omits some of them. This sample yields about 2.2 million clones, of which around 93% are seen a single time; roughly 1.7% belongs to the top ten. Sample: naive CD8+ T cells from PBMCs. The receptors were sampled from a man between 18 and 35 years old in good health. Some clones in this sample may be carry-over from other donors' samples. CDR3s include the opening cysteine and the closing phenylalanine or tryptophan. Each record gives: clone size, J gene, V gene, D gene, CDR3 protein. The D gene is left open where the match is weak. Part of the rows lack a size; the others show once, few, many or a class for expanded clones.

abundance: NA
j_gene: TRBJ1-1
v_gene: TRBV9
d_gene: NA
CDR3aa: CASSVRGDLGTEAFF

abundance: NA
j_gene: TRBJ2-1
v_gene: TRBV18
d_gene: NA
CDR3aa: CAFRANTYNEQFF

abundance: NA
j_gene: TRBJ2-3
v_gene: TRBV6-4
d_gene: NA
CDR3aa: CASSDRGLFTDTQYF

abundance: NA
j_gene: TRBJ2-2
v_gene: TRBV27
d_gene: NA
CDR3aa: CASNRGRLNTGELFF

abundance: NA
j_gene: TRBJ2-7
v_gene: TRBV13
d_gene: NA
CDR3aa: CASSLMADLYEQYF

abundance: NA
j_gene: TRBJ2-7
v_gene: TRBV14
d_gene: TRBD2
CDR3aa: CASSQASGSSQNYEQYF

abundance: NA
j_gene: TRBJ2-7
v_gene: TRBV19
d_gene: NA
CDR3aa: CASGGREGIKYF

abundance: NA
j_gene: TRBJ1-5
v_gene: TRBV27
d_gene: TRBD1
CDR3aa: CASSIRDRNQPQHF

abundance: once
j_gene: TRBJ1-6
v_gene: TRBV4-1
d_gene: NA
CDR3aa: CASSQIQGPDSPLHF

abundance: NA
j_gene: TRBJ2-7
v_gene: TRBV5-4
d_gene: TRBD1
CDR3aa: CASSLDDRDYEQYF

abundance: NA
j_gene: TRBJ1-1
v_gene: TRBV6-1
d_gene: NA
CDR3aa: CASVIRTAIDTEAFF

abundance: NA
j_gene: TRBJ2-1
v_gene: TRBV12-5
d_gene: TRBD1
CDR3aa: CASGLAQGVYNEQFF

abundance: NA
j_gene: TRBJ2-1
v_gene: TRBV27
d_gene: NA
CDR3aa: CASSFLPPYNEQFF

abundance: once
j_gene: TRBJ2-2
v_gene: TRBV2
d_gene: TRBD2
CDR3aa: CASSEALAGPTGELFF

abundance: NA
j_gene: TRBJ2-2
v_gene: TRBV7-9
d_gene: TRBD1
CDR3aa: CASSLTGQLSGELFF

abundance: NA
j_gene: TRBJ1-4
v_gene: TRBV9
d_gene: TRBD1
CDR3aa: CASSPGGTANEKLFF

abundance: NA
j_gene: TRBJ2-7
v_gene: TRBV4-3
d_gene: TRBD2
CDR3aa: CASSQDWASGSYEQYF

abundance: NA
j_gene: TRBJ2-2
v_gene: TRBV7-8
d_gene: TRBD2
CDR3aa: CASSLERGLAANTGELFF

abundance: NA
j_gene: TRBJ2-1
v_gene: TRBV4-1
d_gene: TRBD2
CDR3aa: CASSQRTSGYNEQFF

abundance: once
j_gene: TRBJ2-1
v_gene: TRBV27
d_gene: TRBD1
CDR3aa: CASSLRQGYNEQFF

abundance: NA
j_gene: TRBJ2-1
v_gene: TRBV4-2
d_gene: NA
CDR3aa: CASSQELREQFF

abundance: NA
j_gene: TRBJ2-1
v_gene: TRBV27
d_gene: NA
CDR3aa: CASSPIPNNEQFF

abundance: NA
j_gene: TRBJ2-2
v_gene: TRBV15
d_gene: NA
CDR3aa: CATSPIPRADTGELFF

abundance: NA
j_gene: TRBJ1-4
v_gene: TRBV4-2
d_gene: TRBD1
CDR3aa: CASSQAPTGNEKLFF

abundance: NA
j_gene: TRBJ2-1
v_gene: TRBV28
d_gene: TRBD2
CDR3aa: CASSLRRAGVPEQFF

abundance: NA
j_gene: TRBJ1-2
v_gene: TRBV10-1
d_gene: TRBD1
CDR3aa: CASSNRTGDFRRRQEITVYGYTF

abundance: NA
j_gene: TRBJ2-7
v_gene: TRBV6-1
d_gene: TRBD1
CDR3aa: CASYRGYEQYF

abundance: NA
j_gene: TRBJ2-3
v_gene: TRBV19
d_gene: NA
CDR3aa: CASSIEAPGTDTQYF

abundance: NA
j_gene: TRBJ2-2
v_gene: TRBV7-7
d_gene: TRBD1
CDR3aa: CASSLGQGPTGELFF

abundance: NA
j_gene: TRBJ2-7
v_gene: TRBV27
d_gene: NA
CDR3aa: CASSLSGNEQYF

abundance: NA
j_gene: TRBJ2-6
v_gene: TRBV7-7
d_gene: NA
CDR3aa: CASSAEWPQSRANVLTF

abundance: NA
j_gene: TRBJ2-7
v_gene: TRBV5-4
d_gene: TRBD2
CDR3aa: CASSPGAGGIYEQYF

abundance: NA
j_gene: TRBJ1-4
v_gene: TRBV6-5
d_gene: NA
CDR3aa: CASSYDSSQGEKLFF

abundance: NA
j_gene: TRBJ1-1
v_gene: TRBV9
d_gene: TRBD1
CDR3aa: CASSVGQGAEAFF

abundance: NA
j_gene: TRBJ2-1
v_gene: TRBV19
d_gene: NA
CDR3aa: CASSIWSGYNEQFF

abundance: once
j_gene: TRBJ1-1
v_gene: TRBV19
d_gene: NA
CDR3aa: CASSILGQNTEAFF

abundance: few
j_gene: TRBJ2-7
v_gene: TRBV27
d_gene: TRBD1
CDR3aa: CASSPRTGYEQYF

abundance: NA
j_gene: TRBJ1-5
v_gene: TRBV6-6
d_gene: TRBD1
CDR3aa: CASSQDRANNQPQHF

abundance: NA
j_gene: TRBJ2-3
v_gene: TRBV11-2
d_gene: TRBD1
CDR3aa: CASSLTPPDRADTQYF

abundance: NA
j_gene: TRBJ2-5
v_gene: TRBV2
d_gene: NA
CDR3aa: CASSVGGPGAEETQYF

abundance: once
j_gene: TRBJ2-1
v_gene: TRBV4-3
d_gene: NA
CDR3aa: CASSQDWRDLLNEQFF

abundance: NA
j_gene: TRBJ1-5
v_gene: TRBV19
d_gene: NA
CDR3aa: CASSMTNSNQPQHF

abundance: NA
j_gene: TRBJ2-1
v_gene: TRBV7-6
d_gene: TRBD1
CDR3aa: CASSLLDRALSYNEQFF

abundance: NA
j_gene: TRBJ2-6
v_gene: TRBV2
d_gene: NA
CDR3aa: CASRGPRVTDSGANVLTF

abundance: once
j_gene: TRBJ2-7
v_gene: TRBV7-9
d_gene: TRBD1
CDR3aa: CASSTPGQGRMGIEQYF

abundance: NA
j_gene: TRBJ2-5
v_gene: TRBV28
d_gene: NA
CDR3aa: CASSPYPQTVGSVFWQETQYF

abundance: once
j_gene: TRBJ2-2
v_gene: TRBV5-1
d_gene: NA
CDR3aa: CASSPAGAVGNTGELFF

abundance: NA
j_gene: TRBJ2-7
v_gene: TRBV27
d_gene: TRBD2
CDR3aa: CASSLQKAGGYYEQYF

abundance: NA
j_gene: TRBJ2-1
v_gene: TRBV27
d_gene: NA
CDR3aa: CASSLLGQDEQFF

abundance: NA
j_gene: TRBJ1-2
v_gene: TRBV10-3
d_gene: NA
CDR3aa: CAISESKDALYGYTF